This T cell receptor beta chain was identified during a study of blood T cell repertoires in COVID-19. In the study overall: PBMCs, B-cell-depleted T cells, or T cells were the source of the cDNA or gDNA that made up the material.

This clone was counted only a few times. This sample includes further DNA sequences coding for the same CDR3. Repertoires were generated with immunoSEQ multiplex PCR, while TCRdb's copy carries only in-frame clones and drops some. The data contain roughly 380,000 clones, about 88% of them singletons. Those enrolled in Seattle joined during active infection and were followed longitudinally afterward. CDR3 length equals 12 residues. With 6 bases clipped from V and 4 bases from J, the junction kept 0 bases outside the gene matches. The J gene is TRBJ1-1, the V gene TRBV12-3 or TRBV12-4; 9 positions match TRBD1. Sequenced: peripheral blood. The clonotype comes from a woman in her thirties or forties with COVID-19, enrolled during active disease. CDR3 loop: CASRTGGTEAFF. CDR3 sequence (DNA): TGTGCCAGCAGGACAGGGGGCACTGAAGCTTTCTTT.